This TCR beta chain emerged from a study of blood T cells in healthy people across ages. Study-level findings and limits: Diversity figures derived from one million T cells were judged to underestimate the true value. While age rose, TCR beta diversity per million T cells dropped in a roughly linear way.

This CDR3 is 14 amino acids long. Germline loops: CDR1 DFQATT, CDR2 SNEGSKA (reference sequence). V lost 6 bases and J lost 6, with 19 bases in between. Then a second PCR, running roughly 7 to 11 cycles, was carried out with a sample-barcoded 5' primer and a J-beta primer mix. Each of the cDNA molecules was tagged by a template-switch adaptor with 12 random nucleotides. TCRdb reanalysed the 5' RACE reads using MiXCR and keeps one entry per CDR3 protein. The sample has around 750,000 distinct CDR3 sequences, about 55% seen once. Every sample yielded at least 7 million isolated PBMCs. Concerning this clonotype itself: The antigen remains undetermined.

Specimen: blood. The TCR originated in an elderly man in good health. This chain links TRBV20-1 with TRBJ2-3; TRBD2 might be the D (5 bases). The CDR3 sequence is CSAGARARGDTQYF. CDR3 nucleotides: TGCAGTGCCGGAGCGCGGGCAAGAGGGGATACGCAGTATTTT.